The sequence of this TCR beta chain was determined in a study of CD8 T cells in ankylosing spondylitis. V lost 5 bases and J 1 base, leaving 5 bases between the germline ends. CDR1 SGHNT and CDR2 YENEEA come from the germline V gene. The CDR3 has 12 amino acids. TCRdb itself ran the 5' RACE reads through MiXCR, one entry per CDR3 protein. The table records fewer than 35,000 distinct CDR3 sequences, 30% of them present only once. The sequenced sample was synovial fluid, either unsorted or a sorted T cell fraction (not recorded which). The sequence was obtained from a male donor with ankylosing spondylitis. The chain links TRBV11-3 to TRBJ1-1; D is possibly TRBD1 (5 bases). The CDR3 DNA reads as TGTGCCAGCAGCCAGGGGAACACTGAAGCTTTCTTT. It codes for CASSQGNTEAFF.